This T cell receptor beta chain came from a study of cytomegalovirus exposure and HLA in healthy donors. Study-level results: Analysis performed later found 15,000 or so TCR beta sequences associated with HLA alleles at 0.05 false discovery rate.

Use of 60 Vbeta and 13 Jbeta primers characterized the PCR. Original data processing: About 11 million of the roughly 80 million unique TCR beta chains counted in a later analysis were shared. The table came from immunoSEQ multiplex PCR; TCRdb's copy has only in-frame clones and leaves some out. The V and J calls and clone size were taken over from that table, and D and trimming were inferred from the DNA. The sample has about 200,000 clones; 80% to 85% are singletons. A word on this clone: The antigen remains unidentified.

The sequence came from a woman aged 40-49 years in good health and CMV-seronegative. Sequencing was carried out using PBMCs.

Here the CDR3 DNA reads TGTGCCAGCAGTGGCGGGGCTTGGGGGGGGGAAAAACTGTTTTTT. This gives the protein CASSGGAWGGEKLFF. This sequence joins TRBV28 and TRBJ1-4; weak D call: TRBD1 (5 bases). The CDR3 spans 15 residues. Between the trimmed V and J ends, which lost 5 bases and 8 bases, there was a span of 18 bases. Germline CDR1 and CDR2: MDHEN and SYDVKM.